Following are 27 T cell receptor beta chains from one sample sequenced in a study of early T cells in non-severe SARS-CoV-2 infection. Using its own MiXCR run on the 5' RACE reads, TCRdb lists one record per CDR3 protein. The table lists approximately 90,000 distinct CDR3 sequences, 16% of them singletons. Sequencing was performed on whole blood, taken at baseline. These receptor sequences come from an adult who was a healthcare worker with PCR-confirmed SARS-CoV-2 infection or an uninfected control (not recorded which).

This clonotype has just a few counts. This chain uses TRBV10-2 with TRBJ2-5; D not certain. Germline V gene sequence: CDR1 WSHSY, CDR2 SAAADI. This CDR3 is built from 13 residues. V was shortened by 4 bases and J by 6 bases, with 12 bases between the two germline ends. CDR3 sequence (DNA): TGCGCCAGCAGTGCAGGTACCATGCAGACCCAGTACTTC. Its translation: CASSAGTMQTQYF.

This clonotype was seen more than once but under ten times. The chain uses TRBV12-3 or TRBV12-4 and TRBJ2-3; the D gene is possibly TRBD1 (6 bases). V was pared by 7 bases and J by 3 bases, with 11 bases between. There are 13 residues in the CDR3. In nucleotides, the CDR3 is TGTGCCAGCACCGGGACACATACAGATACGCAGTATTTT. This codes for CASTGTHTDTQYF.

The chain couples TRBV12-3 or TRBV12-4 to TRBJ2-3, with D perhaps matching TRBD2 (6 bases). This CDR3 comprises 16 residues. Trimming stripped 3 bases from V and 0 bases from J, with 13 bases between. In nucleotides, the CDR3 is TGTGCCAGCAGTTTCGGCGGCGGGACTAGCACAGATACGCAGTATTTT. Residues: CASSFGGGTSTDTQYF.

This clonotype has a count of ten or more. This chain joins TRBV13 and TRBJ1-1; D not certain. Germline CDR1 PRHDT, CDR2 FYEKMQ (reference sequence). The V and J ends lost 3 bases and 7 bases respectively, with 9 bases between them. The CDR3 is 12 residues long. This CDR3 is CASSFGDLEAFF. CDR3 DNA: TGTGCCAGCAGCTTTGGGGATCTTGAAGCTTTCTTT.

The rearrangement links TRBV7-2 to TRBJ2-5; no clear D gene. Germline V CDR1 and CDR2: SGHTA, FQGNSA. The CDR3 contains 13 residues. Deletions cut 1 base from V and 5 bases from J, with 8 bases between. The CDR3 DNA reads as TGTGCCAGCAGCTTAGTCTCTGGCGAGACCCAGTACTTC. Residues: CASSLVSGETQYF.

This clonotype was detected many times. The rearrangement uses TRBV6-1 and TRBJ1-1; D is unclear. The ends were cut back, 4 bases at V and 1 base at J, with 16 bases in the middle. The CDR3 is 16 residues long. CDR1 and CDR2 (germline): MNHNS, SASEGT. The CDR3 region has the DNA TGTGCCAGCAGTGGGAGGGCAGCGGTAGCGAACACTGAAGCTTTCTTT. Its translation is CASSGRAAVANTEAFF.

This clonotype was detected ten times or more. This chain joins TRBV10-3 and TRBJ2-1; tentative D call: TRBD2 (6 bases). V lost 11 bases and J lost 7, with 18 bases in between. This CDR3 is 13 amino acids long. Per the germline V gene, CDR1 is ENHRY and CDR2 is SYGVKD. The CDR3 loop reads CASRTGEGNEQFF. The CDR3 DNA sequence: TGTGCCTCCCGGACGGGAGAAGGAAATGAGCAGTTCTTC.

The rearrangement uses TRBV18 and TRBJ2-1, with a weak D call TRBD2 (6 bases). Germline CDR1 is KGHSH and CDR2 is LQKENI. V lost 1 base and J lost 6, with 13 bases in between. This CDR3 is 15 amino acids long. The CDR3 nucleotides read TGTGCCAGCTCACCACAACCGGGACTTCTCAATGAGCAGTTCTTC. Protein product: CASSPQPGLLNEQFF.

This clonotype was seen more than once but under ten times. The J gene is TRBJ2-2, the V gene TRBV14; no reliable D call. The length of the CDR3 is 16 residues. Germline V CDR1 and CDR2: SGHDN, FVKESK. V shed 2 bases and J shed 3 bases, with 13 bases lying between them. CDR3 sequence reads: CASSQFVQTDTGELFF. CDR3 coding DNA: TGTGCCAGCAGCCAATTCGTTCAAACAGACACCGGGGAGCTGTTTTTT.

The CDR3 sequence: CASSPEINEQFF. As DNA, the CDR3 is TGTGCCAGCTCACCGGAAATCAATGAGCAGTTCTTC. This sequence joins TRBV18 and TRBJ2-1; D remains unclear. The V and J ends lost 3 bases and 6 bases respectively, with 6 bases between them. Germline-derived CDR1 and CDR2 are KGHSH and LQKENI. There are 12 residues in the CDR3.

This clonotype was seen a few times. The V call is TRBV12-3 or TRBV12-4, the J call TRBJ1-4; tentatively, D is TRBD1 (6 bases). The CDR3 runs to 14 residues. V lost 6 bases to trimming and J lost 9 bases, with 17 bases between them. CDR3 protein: CASSPQGSRKKLFF. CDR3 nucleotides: TGTGCCAGCAGCCCACAGGGATCGAGGAAAAAACTGTTTTTT.

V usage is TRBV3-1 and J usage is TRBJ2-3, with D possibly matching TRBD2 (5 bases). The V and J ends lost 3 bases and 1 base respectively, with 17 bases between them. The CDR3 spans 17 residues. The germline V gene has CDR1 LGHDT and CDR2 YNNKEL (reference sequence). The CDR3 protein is CASSQPEDHWGTDTQYF. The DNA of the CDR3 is TGTGCCAGCAGCCAGCCGGAGGATCACTGGGGCACAGATACGCAGTATTTT.

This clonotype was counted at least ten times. CDR3 in amino acids: CASSDRRYGYTF. The CDR3 DNA reads as TGTGCCAGCTCCGACAGGCGCTATGGCTACACCTTC. The genes are TRBV28 and TRBJ1-2, with a tentative D call TRBD1 (6 bases). Germline CDR1 is MDHEN and CDR2 is SYDVKM. The CDR3 consists of 12 residues. V shed 8 bases and J shed 4 bases, with 11 bases lying between them.

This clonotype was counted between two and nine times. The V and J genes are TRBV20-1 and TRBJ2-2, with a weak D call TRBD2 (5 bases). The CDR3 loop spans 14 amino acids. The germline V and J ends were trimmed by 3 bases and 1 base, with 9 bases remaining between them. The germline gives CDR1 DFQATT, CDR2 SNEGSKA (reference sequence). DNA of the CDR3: TGCAGTGCTAGGGACTCCCTGAACACCGGGGAGCTGTTTTTT. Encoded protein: CSARDSLNTGELFF.

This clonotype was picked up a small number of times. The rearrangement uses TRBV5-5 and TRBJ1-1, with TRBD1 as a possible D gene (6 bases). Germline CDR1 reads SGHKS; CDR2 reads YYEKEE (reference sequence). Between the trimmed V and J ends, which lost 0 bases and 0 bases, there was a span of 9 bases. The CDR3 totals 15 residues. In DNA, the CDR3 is TGTGCCAGCAGCTTGGTACAGGGCATGAACACTGAAGCTTTCTTT. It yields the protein CASSLVQGMNTEAFF.

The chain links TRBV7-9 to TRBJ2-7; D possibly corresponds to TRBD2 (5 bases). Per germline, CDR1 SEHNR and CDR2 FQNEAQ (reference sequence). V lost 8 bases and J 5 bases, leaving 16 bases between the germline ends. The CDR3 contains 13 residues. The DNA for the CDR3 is TGTGCCAGCGGTAGGGCGGGCGGAAACGAGCAGTACTTC. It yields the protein CASGRAGGNEQYF.

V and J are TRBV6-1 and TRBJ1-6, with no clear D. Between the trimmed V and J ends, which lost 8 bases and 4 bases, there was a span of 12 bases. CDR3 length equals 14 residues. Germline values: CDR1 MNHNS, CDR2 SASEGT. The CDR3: CASLAANYNSPLHF. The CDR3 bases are TGTGCCAGCCTGGCGGCCAATTATAATTCACCCCTCCACTTT.

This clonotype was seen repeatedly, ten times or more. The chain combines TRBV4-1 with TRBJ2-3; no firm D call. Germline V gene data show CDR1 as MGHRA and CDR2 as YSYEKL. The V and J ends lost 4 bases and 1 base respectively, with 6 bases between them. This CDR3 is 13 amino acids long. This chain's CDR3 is CASSRWGTDTQYF. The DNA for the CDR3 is TGCGCCAGCAGCCGTTGGGGCACAGATACGCAGTATTTT.

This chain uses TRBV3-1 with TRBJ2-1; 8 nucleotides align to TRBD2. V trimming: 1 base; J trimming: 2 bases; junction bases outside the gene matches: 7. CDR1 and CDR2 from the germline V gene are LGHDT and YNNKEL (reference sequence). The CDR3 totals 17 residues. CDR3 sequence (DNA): TGTGCCAGCAGCCAAGTCTTGCGGGAGGCAACCTACAATGAGCAGTTCTTC. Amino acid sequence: CASSQVLREATYNEQFF.

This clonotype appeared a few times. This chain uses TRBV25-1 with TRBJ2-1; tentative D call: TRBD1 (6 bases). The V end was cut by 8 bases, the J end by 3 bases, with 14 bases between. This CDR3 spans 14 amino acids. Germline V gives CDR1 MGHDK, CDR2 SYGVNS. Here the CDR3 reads CASSLTGNYNEQFF. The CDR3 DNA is TGTGCCAGCTCCCTGACAGGTAACTACAATGAGCAGTTCTTC. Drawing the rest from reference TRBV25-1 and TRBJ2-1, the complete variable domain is EADIYQTPRYLVIGTGKKITLECSQTMGHDKMYWYQQDPGMELHLIHYSYGVNSTEKGDLSSESTVSRIRTEHFPLTLESARPSHTSQYLCASSLTGNYNEQFFGPGTRLTVL.

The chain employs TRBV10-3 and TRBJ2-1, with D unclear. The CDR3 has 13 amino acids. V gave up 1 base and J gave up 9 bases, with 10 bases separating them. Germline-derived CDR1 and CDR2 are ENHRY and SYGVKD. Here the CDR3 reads CAISEWASTEQFF. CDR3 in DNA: TGTGCCATCAGTGAGTGGGCTAGTACTGAGCAGTTCTTC.

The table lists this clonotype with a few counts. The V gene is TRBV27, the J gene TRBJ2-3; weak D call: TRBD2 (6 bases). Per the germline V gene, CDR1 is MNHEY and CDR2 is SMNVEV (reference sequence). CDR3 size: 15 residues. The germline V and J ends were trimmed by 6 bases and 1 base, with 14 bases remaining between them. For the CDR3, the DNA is TGTGCCAGCAGGACGTTGGCTAGCGGCACAGATACGCAGTATTTT. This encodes CASRTLASGTDTQYF.

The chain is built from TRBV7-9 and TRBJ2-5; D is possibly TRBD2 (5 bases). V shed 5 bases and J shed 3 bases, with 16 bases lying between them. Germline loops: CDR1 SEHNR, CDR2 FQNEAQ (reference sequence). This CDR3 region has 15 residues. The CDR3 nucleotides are TGTGCCAGCAGCCCCGGGATAACGAAAAAAGAGACCCAGTACTTC. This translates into CASSPGITKKETQYF.

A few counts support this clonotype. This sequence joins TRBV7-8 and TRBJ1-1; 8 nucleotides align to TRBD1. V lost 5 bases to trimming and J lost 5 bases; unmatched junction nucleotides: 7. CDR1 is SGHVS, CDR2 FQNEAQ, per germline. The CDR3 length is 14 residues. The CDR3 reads CASSAGQGWTEAFF. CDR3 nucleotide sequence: TGTGCCAGCAGCGCCGGACAGGGATGGACTGAAGCTTTCTTT.

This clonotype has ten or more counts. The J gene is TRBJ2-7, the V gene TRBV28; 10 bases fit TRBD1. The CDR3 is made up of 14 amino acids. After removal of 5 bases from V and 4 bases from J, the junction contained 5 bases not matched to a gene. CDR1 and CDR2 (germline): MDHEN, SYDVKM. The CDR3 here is CASSPPDRGYEQYF. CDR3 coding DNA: TGTGCCAGCAGTCCCCCGGACAGGGGGTACGAGCAGTACTTC.

The CDR3 nucleotides read TGCAGCGTTGGGGCTAGGGGCCTCTCCTACGAGCAGTACTTC. This sequence encodes CSVGARGLSYEQYF. The gene calls are TRBV29-1 and TRBJ2-7, with D perhaps TRBD1 (5 bases). Per germline, CDR1 SQVTM and CDR2 ANQGSEA. CDR3 size: 14 residues. Trimming stripped 4 bases from V and 0 bases from J, with 13 bases between.

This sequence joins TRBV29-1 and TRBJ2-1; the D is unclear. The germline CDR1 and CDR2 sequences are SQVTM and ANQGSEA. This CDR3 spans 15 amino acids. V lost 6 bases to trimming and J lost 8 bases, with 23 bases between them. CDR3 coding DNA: TGCAGCGTATCCAGACGAAGAACGGCTGAACATGAGCAGTTCTTC. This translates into CSVSRRRTAEHEQFF.